This entry describes one T cell receptor (delta chain). This clone has just a few counts. Its antigen is unknown. No qualities accompany the bases; no much larger clone lies one base away. V is clipped by 0 bases and J by 0 bases, and the sequence between their germline boundaries is 14 bases long. From the cysteine up to the phenylalanine, the CDR3 has a length of 19 residues. Only the CDR3 part of the read is kept: 57 bases, read in frame from the first base. The germline V gene supplies CDR1 GEAIGNYY and CDR2 EKD. The data were obtained in a study of gamma-delta chains in newborns, infants, children (dated by TCRdb to between 2018 and 2021). With regard to the full study: According to the study title, microbial exposure causes polyclonal expansion of innate gammadelta T cells right after birth. The study examined the way microbial exposure affected innate gammadelta T cell populations in human newborns right after birth.

The sequencer listed for this sample is Illumina MiSeq. TCRdb called clones anew from the public reads via CATT; matching DNA rows were later pooled. Recorded for this sample are some 11,000 delta-chain clones; 3.5% of them occurred a single time. The ten largest clones add up to more than 8% of the sample. The sequenced material came from blood. This chain is built from TRDV2 and TRDJ3, with no D gene named confidently. This clonotype originated in a child who was a newborn, infant or young child, either healthy, febrile or measles-vaccinated (not recorded which). The CDR3 here reads CACDTAETQSSWDTRQMFF. The bases read TGTGCCTGTGACACCGCCGAGACACAAAGCTCCTGGGACACCCGACAGATGTTTTTC.